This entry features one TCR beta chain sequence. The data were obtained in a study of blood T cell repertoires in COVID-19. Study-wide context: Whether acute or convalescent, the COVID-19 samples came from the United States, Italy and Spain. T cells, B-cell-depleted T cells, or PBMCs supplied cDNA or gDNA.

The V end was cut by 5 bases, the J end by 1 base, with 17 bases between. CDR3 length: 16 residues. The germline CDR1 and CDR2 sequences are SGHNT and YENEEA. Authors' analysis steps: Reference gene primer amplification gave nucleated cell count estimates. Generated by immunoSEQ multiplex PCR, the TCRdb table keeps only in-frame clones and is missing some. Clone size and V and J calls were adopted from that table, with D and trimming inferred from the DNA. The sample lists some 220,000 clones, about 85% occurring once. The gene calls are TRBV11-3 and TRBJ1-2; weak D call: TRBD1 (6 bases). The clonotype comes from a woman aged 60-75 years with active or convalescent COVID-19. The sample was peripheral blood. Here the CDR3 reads CASSPGGGVGNYGYTF. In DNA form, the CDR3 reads TGTGCCAGCAGCCCCGGGGGGGGCGTGGGTAACTATGGCTACACCTTC.